These 11 T cell receptor beta chains were sequenced from one sample in a study of control samples from healthy donors and cancer patients. Libraries were prepared by immunoSEQ multiplex PCR; TCRdb keeps only in-frame clonotypes and omits some of them. The table lists approximately 110,000 clones, 80% to 95% of them singletons. The sample taken for sequencing was blood. The receptors come from a woman between 18 and 29 years old in good health.

For this clone: Other nucleotide sequences in the sample specify the same CDR3. The rearrangement joins TRBV5-1 to TRBJ2-1, with a possible D match to TRBD1 (5 bases). Germline V gene data show CDR1 as SGHRS and CDR2 as YFSETQ. Trimming took 2 bases from V and 2 from J, leaving 8 bases between them. This CDR3 is built from 14 residues. DNA of the CDR3: TGCGCCAGCAGCTTTGCGGACACCTACAATGAGCAGTTCTTC. It is translated as CASSFADTYNEQFF. Filled out from reference TRBV5-1 and TRBJ2-1, the complete variable domain reads KAGVTQTPRYLIKTRGQQVTLSCSPISGHRSVSWYQQTPGQGLQFLFEYFSETQRNKGNFPGRFSGRQFSNSRSEMNVSTLELGDSALYLCASSFADTYNEQFFGPGTRLTVL.

This sequence joins TRBV28 and TRBJ2-3, with 10 bases aligning to TRBD1. Germline CDR1 and CDR2: MDHEN and SYDVKM. Unmatched junction bases numbered 7, after V lost 5 bases and J lost 5 bases. The CDR3 contains 15 residues. The DNA for the CDR3 is TGTGCCAGCAGTCCCGACAGGGGGCAGGTAGATACGCAGTATTTT. This sequence encodes CASSPDRGQVDTQYF.

This clone was counted between two and nine times. The CDR3 bases are TGTGCCAGCAGCTTAGCGCCAGGGGGCAATTCACCCCTCCACTTT. Residues: CASSLAPGGNSPLHF. V usage is TRBV11-1 and J usage is TRBJ1-6, with TRBD1 matching over 8 bases. The J segment lost 7 bases and the V segment lost 0 bases, leaving 2 bases of the junction unmatched. The CDR3 runs 15 residues. The germline gives CDR1 SGHAT, CDR2 FQDESV (reference sequence).

The genes are TRBV19 and TRBJ1-2, with 7 bases identical to TRBD1. The CDR3 has 13 amino acids. Per the germline V gene, CDR1 is LNHDA and CDR2 is SQIVND (reference sequence). Trimming at V came to 5 bases and at J to 7 bases, leaving 7 bases not matched to a gene. The CDR3 is CASSVDRISGYTF. The CDR3 nucleotides are TGTGCCAGTAGTGTGGACAGGATTAGTGGCTACACCTTC.

The V gene is TRBV28, the J gene TRBJ1-2; the match to TRBD1 covers 8 bases. Per germline, CDR1 MDHEN and CDR2 SYDVKM. Germline trimming cut 4 bases from V and 8 bases from J; bases unmatched to any gene: 6. This CDR3 contains 13 residues. This CDR3 reads CASSSQGVGGYTF. As DNA, the CDR3 is TGTGCCAGCAGTTCACAGGGGGTAGGCGGCTACACCTTC.

This rearrangement joins TRBV6-6 to TRBJ2-7; a weak D match, TRBD1 (6 bases). Germline CDR1 and CDR2: MNHNY and SVGAGI (reference sequence). The CDR3 consists of 11 residues. Trimming left V 8 bases short and J 3 bases short, with 8 bases between. CDR3: CASGQNYEQYF. The CDR3 region has the DNA TGTGCCAGCGGACAGAACTACGAGCAGTACTTC.

This clone was observed a handful of times. The chain joins TRBV7-2 to TRBJ2-4; 8 bases fit TRBD2. Per germline, CDR1 SGHTA and CDR2 FQGNSA. The CDR3 runs 15 residues. The junction had 3 bases not matched to a gene; V was cut back by 4 bases and J by 1 base. Written as DNA, the CDR3 is TGTGCCAGCAGCTCGGGGGGGCCGGCCAAAAACATTCAGTACTTC. It yields the protein CASSSGGPAKNIQYF.

The rearrangement links TRBV7-2 to TRBJ2-7; perhaps TRBD2 as D (7 bases). Germline V gives CDR1 SGHTA, CDR2 FQGNSA. This CDR3 is built from 14 residues. The V end was cut by 0 bases, the J end by 4 bases, with 10 bases between. CDR3 residues: CASSLAGGGYEQYF. CDR3 sequence (DNA): TGTGCCAGCAGCTTAGCGGGAGGGGGTTACGAGCAGTACTTC.

This sequence joins TRBV12-3 or TRBV12-4 and TRBJ1-2; D ambiguous. V lost 2 bases, J lost 4 bases, and 5 bases lay in between. The CDR3 covers 12 residues. For the CDR3, the DNA is TGTGCCAGCAGTTTAAAGTCCTATGGCTACACCTTC. Residues: CASSLKSYGYTF.

This clone was counted once. The V and J genes are TRBV28 and TRBJ1-3; 8 bases are shared with TRBD1. V shed 3 bases, J shed 0 bases, and the junction held 10 bases outside the gene matches. The CDR3 runs 18 residues. Germline V gene data show CDR1 as MDHEN and CDR2 as SYDVKM. The CDR3 region has the DNA TGTGCCAGCAGTTTGGCCTCGACAGGGGCGAGCTCTGGAAACACCATATATTTT. Protein sequence: CASSLASTGASSGNTIYF.

In nucleotides, the CDR3 is TGCGCCAGCAGCCCTCAACTCACAGGGGCTCTAGCCAAAAACATTCAGTACTTC. Translated: CASSPQLTGALAKNIQYF. The gene calls are TRBV5-1 and TRBJ2-4; 7 bases match TRBD1. Per germline, CDR1 SGHRS and CDR2 YFSETQ. The V and J ends lost 4 bases and 0 bases, in that order; junction bases with no gene match: 13. The CDR3 is 18 residues long.